This paragraph covers one TCR beta chain sequence. No antigen is known for it. The data stem from a study of CD8 T cells in ankylosing spondylitis. General study points: The authors reported significant enrichment of disease-linked clones in matched ankylosing spondylitis synovial fluid.

Per germline, CDR1 SGHRS and CDR2 YFSETQ. The length of the CDR3 is 15 residues. J was trimmed by 3 bases and V by 4 bases; bases with no gene match: 9. Via MiXCR, TCRdb re-called the 5' RACE reads, giving one row per CDR3 protein. Among 250,000 to 300,000 distinct CDR3 sequences, around 18% were seen once, and the ten largest hold less than 9%. V is TRBV5-1 and J is TRBJ1-1, with TRBD1 matching 7 bases. Material: blood, either unsorted or a sorted T cell fraction (not recorded which). This clonotype originated in a male donor with ankylosing spondylitis or in good health (not recorded which). CDR3 bases: TGCGCCAGCAGCCCGACAGGGACCGGGGACACTGAAGCTTTCTTT. Translating gives CASSPTGTGDTEAFF.